Listed below are T cell receptor beta chains from one sample, sequenced in a study of glioma-infiltrating T cells. TCRdb processed the multiplex PCR reads anew with MiXCR; each CDR3 protein has one entry. The table lists fewer than 250,000 distinct CDR3 sequences, approximately 30% of them singletons. Sequenced: glioma tissue, nonneoplastic brain tissue, or PBMCs (not recorded which). These receptors were obtained from a human donor with low-grade glioma or glioblastoma, undergoing nonglioma brain surgery, or in good health (not recorded which). The CDR3 runs from the conserved cysteine through the conserved F or W. D genes are given only for firm matches. Only some rows state a clone size, as once, few, many or a class for expanded clones.

v_gene	j_gene	len	d_gene	abundance	CDR3nt	CDR3aa
TRBV19	TRBJ2-1	14	.	many	TGTGCCAGTAGTATGCAGAGCTCCTACAATGAGCAGTTCTTC	CASSMQSSYNEQFF
TRBV12-3/TRBV12-4	TRBJ2-5	15	TRBD2	.	TGTGCCAGCAGTCCTAGCGGGAGGTTGGCGAAGACCCGGTACTTC	CASSPSGRLAKTRYF
TRBV5-6	TRBJ2-7	12	.	.	TGTGCCAGCAGCTTCGGAGACGCAGAGCAGTACTTC	CASSFGDAEQYF
TRBV4-1	TRBJ2-2	16	.	.	TGCGCCAGCAGCCACCTAGGACTTGCGAACACCGGGGAGCTGTTTTTT	CASSHLGLANTGELFF
TRBV29-1	TRBJ2-3	14	.	.	TGCAGCGTCCGCGTAGGAGGTCTCACAGATACGCAGTATTTT	CSVRVGGLTDTQYF
TRBV7-2	TRBJ1-3	15	.	many	TGTGCCAGCAGCTTAGAGGCGCAGGGTGGAAACACCATATATTTT	CASSLEAQGGNTIYF
TRBV9	TRBJ2-1	15	TRBD2	.	TGTGCCAGCAGCGTTGTAGCGGGAGATTACAATGAGCAGTTCTTC	CASSVVAGDYNEQFF
TRBV7-2	TRBJ2-3	13	.	.	TGTGCCAGCAGCTTAGTTGCGACAGCTACGCAGTATTTT	CASSLVATATQYF
TRBV5-1	TRBJ2-7	15	TRBD1	few	TGCGCCAGCAGCTTGGCCGGGACAGGGGCCTACGAGCAGTACTTC	CASSLAGTGAYEQYF
TRBV7-9	TRBJ2-3	14	.	many	TGTGCCAGCAGCCTCGGAGACAGCACAGATACGCAGTATTTT	CASSLGDSTDTQYF
TRBV24-1	TRBJ2-5	17	TRBD1	few	TGTGCCACCAGTGATTACCGGGACAGGGGGTTCCGGGAGACCCAGTACTTC	CATSDYRDRGFRETQYF
TRBV5-5	TRBJ2-7	11	.	many	TGTGCCAGCAGCTTGTACTACGAGCAGTACTTC	CASSLYYEQYF
TRBV6-2/TRBV6-3	TRBJ2-1	11	.	many	TGTGCCAGCAGTTTACGATATGAGCAGTTCTTC	CASSLRYEQFF
TRBV2	TRBJ1-5	12	TRBD1	.	TGTGCCAGCTTGGGGACAGATCAGCCCCAGCATTTT	CASLGTDQPQHF
TRBV6-6	TRBJ2-3	18	TRBD2	many	TGTGCCAGCAGTTACGGAAAAGCGGGAGCGTGGGCAACAGATACGCAGTATTTT	CASSYGKAGAWATDTQYF
TRBV6-2/TRBV6-3	TRBJ2-5	15	.	.	TGTGCCAGCAGTTTAAGAGTCGGGCAGACAGAGGCCCAGTACTTC	CASSLRVGQTEAQYF
TRBV5-1	TRBJ2-7	14	TRBD2	few	TGCGCCAGCCGTGCGGGAGGGATAACCTACGAGCAGTACTTC	CASRAGGITYEQYF
TRBV25-1	TRBJ1-5	15	.	.	TGTGCCAGCAGTGCTAGATACCAGGTCAATCAGCCCCAGCATTTT	CASSARYQVNQPQHF
TRBV5-6	TRBJ1-1	12	.	.	TGTGCCAGCAGCTTTGGGGGAATTGAGGCTTTCTTT	CASSFGGIEAFF
TRBV7-2	TRBJ2-3	13	.	many	TGTGCCAGTCATGTTCGAGGCACAGATACGCAGTATTTT	CASHVRGTDTQYF
TRBV7-2	TRBJ1-1	14	.	many	TGTGCCAGCAGCCCGTACACCGACAACACTGAAGCTTTCTTT	CASSPYTDNTEAFF
TRBV3-1	TRBJ1-1	13	.	many	TGTGCCAGCAGCCTAGAACGTGTGTCTGCCGCTTTCTTT	CASSLERVSAAFF
TRBV19	TRBJ2-1	14	.	once	TGTGCCAGTAGTTCTAGGACTGTTAACAATGAGCAGTTCTTC	CASSSRTVNNEQFF
TRBV2	TRBJ1-2	16	.	.	TGTGCCGGCAGTGCCCAACGGGGACCTCAGAGCTATGGCTACACCTTC	CAGSAQRGPQSYGYTF
TRBV29-1	TRBJ2-5	13	TRBD2	.	TGCAGCGCATATAGCGGGAGTTGGGAGACCCAGTACTTC	CSAYSGSWETQYF
TRBV5-5	TRBJ2-3	14	TRBD2	once	TGTGCCAGCAGCTCCAGCGGGAGCTTAGATACGCAGTATTTT	CASSSSGSLDTQYF
TRBV4-3	TRBJ1-1	14	.	many	TGCGCCAGCAGCCAATTCGGCGTGAGGACTGAAGCTTTCTTT	CASSQFGVRTEAFF
TRBV12-3/TRBV12-4	TRBJ2-6	14	.	.	TGTGCCAGCAGAGACAACTCTGGGGCCAACGTCCTGACTTTC	CASRDNSGANVLTF
TRBV7-2	TRBJ2-3	15	TRBD1	many	TGTGCCAGCAGCTCCGGACAGGGACCAACAGATACGCAGTATTTT	CASSSGQGPTDTQYF
TRBV25-1	TRBJ2-7	15	TRBD1	.	TGTGCCAGCAGTGACGTAGGACAGGGGGGCTACGAGCAGTACTTC	CASSDVGQGGYEQYF
TRBV19	TRBJ2-5	13	.	few	TGTGCCAGTAGTATAGGAGGGTTAGAGACCCAGTACTTC	CASSIGGLETQYF
TRBV28	TRBJ1-1	11	.	once	TGTGCCATCATTTTTAGACCTGAAGCTTTCTTT	CAIIFRPEAFF